This TCR beta chain emerged from a study of identical twins. Germline values: CDR1 SQVTM, CDR2 ANQGSEA. The CDR3 extends over 14 amino acids. V was pared by 4 bases and J by 0 bases, with 13 bases between. TCRdb recomputed calls from the 5' RACE reads with MiXCR, one row per CDR3 protein. The sample yields roughly 1.6 million distinct CDR3 sequences, about 32% seen once. For this clonotype: Its antigen is currently unknown.

All donors were healthy, and all were Caucasian. General study points: Abundant beta clonotypes from cord blood bore fewer insertions; memory repertoires lacked this pattern. Models predicted too little out-of-frame TCR alpha sharing in monozygotic twins.

The specimen was cord blood. The chain couples TRBV29-1 to TRBJ2-7, with a tentative D call TRBD2 (5 bases). The TCR was taken from a newborn girl in good health. The CDR3 sequence: CSVVVRGSSYEQYF. The CDR3, as DNA: TGCAGCGTTGTGGTCCGAGGGAGCTCCTACGAGCAGTACTTC.